The 25 T cell receptor beta chains in this list originate from one sample, sequenced in a study of graft-versus-host responses after intestinal transplantation. Assay used: immunoSEQ multiplex PCR; TCRdb lists only in-frame clones, some missing. The sample shows about 97,000 clones, 90% of them seen only once. The starting material was PBMCs, obtained 453 days after intestinal transplant. These receptor sequences come from a human patient who received an intestinal transplant, so some T cells may come from the graft donor.

The CDR3 protein is CASSLTGTDTQYF. The CDR3 nucleotides are TGTGCCAGCAGCTTAACAGGCACAGATACGCAGTATTTT. The J gene is TRBJ2-3, the V gene TRBV11-3; D remains ambiguous. V lost 2 bases, J lost 1 base, and 4 bases lay in between. Germline CDR1 SGHNT, CDR2 YENEEA. This CDR3 has 13 amino acids.

This clone has only a few counts. As DNA, the CDR3 is TGTGCCAGCAGCCGTGACATTTCACCCCTCCACTTT. Protein sequence: CASSRDISPLHF. The chain uses TRBV7-9 and TRBJ1-6; D is unresolved. Germline V gives CDR1 SEHNR, CDR2 FQNEAQ (reference sequence). The CDR3 contains 12 residues. V lost 5 bases to trimming and J lost 9 bases, with 8 bases between them.

The chain combines TRBV5-1 with TRBJ2-7; D tentatively fits TRBD1 or TRBD2 (5 bases each). The CDR3 runs 17 residues. The germline V and J ends were trimmed by 0 bases and 3 bases, with 19 bases remaining between them. Germline V lookup: CDR1 SGHRS, CDR2 YFSETQ. The CDR3 bases are TGCGCCAGCAGCTTGGGACCCTCGGGACGGATCCTCTACGAGCAGTACTTC. It is translated as CASSLGPSGRILYEQYF.

J is TRBJ1-5 and V is TRBV6-1; D not resolved. The V end was cut by 7 bases, the J end by 6 bases, with 10 bases between. There are 12 residues in the CDR3. The germline gives CDR1 MNHNS, CDR2 SASEGT. The CDR3 reads CASKSGSQPQHF. In DNA form, the CDR3 reads TGTGCCAGCAAGAGCGGGAGTCAGCCCCAGCATTTT.

The rearrangement joins TRBV19 to TRBJ1-1, with D possibly being TRBD1 (5 bases). Germline V gene lookup returns CDR1 LNHDA and CDR2 SQIVND (reference sequence). The CDR3 runs to 14 residues. The ends were cut back, 4 bases at V and 4 bases at J, with 13 bases in the middle. The CDR3 DNA reads as TGTGCCAGTAGTACCCAGGGTCTTGGCACTGAAGCTTTCTTT. It encodes CASSTQGLGTEAFF.

J is TRBJ1-2 and V is TRBV6-1; D unclear. The germline V gene has CDR1 MNHNS and CDR2 SASEGT. The CDR3 extends over 14 amino acids. Between the trimmed V and J ends, which lost 4 bases and 3 bases, there was a span of 12 bases. CDR3 in DNA: TGTGCCAGCAGTGTGGGCCTGGGCCACTATGGCTACACCTTC. Protein sequence: CASSVGLGHYGYTF.

The J gene is TRBJ1-5, the V gene TRBV5-1, with D unresolved. The CDR3 spans 13 residues. Per the germline V gene, CDR1 is SGHRS and CDR2 is YFSETQ. V gave up 5 bases and J gave up 6 bases, with 12 bases separating them. The chain's CDR3 is CASSEAAGQPQHF. CDR3 nucleotides: TGCGCCAGCAGTGAGGCTGCAGGTCAGCCCCAGCATTTT.

The chain combines TRBV6-5 with TRBJ2-7, with D perhaps matching TRBD1 (5 bases). CDR1 and CDR2 (germline): MNHEY, SVGAGI. The V end was cut by 7 bases, the J end by 5 bases, with 15 bases between. The CDR3 is 13 residues long. DNA for the CDR3: TGTGCCAGCACCCCAGGGCTTTGGCACGAGCAGTACTTC. This sequence encodes CASTPGLWHEQYF.

V is TRBV19 and J is TRBJ1-4; D is ambiguous. V was trimmed by 1 base and J by 4 bases, leaving 13 bases between them. CDR1 and CDR2 (germline): LNHDA, SQIVND (reference sequence). This CDR3 is built from 16 residues. CDR3 protein: CASSIGLSVLNEKLFF. In DNA, the CDR3 is TGTGCCAGTAGTATAGGCCTATCGGTCCTTAATGAAAAACTGTTTTTT.

The J gene is TRBJ2-5, the V gene TRBV5-1; 9 nucleotides line up with TRBD2. CDR3 length: 17 amino acids. V was pared by 3 bases and J by 4 bases, with 13 bases of the junction left unmatched. Germline CDR1 reads SGHRS; CDR2 reads YFSETQ. Here the CDR3 DNA reads TGCGCCAGCAGCTCATTAGCGGGGGCACCCTTCCGAGAGACCCAGTACTTC. Its translation is CASSSLAGAPFRETQYF. Using reference TRBV5-1 and TRBJ2-5 for the parts outside the CDR3, the full variable domain is KAGVTQTPRYLIKTRGQQVTLSCSPISGHRSVSWYQQTPGQGLQFLFEYFSETQRNKGNFPGRFSGRQFSNSRSEMNVSTLELGDSALYLCASSSLAGAPFRETQYFGPGTRLLVL.

To note about this clone: The sample carries other DNA sequences with the same CDR3. The J gene is TRBJ1-2, the V gene TRBV10-3, with D uncertain. Per the germline V gene, CDR1 is ENHRY and CDR2 is SYGVKD. The ends were cut back, 0 bases at V and 0 bases at J, with 8 bases in the middle. This CDR3 contains 15 residues. The CDR3 sequence is CAISESGQANYGYTF. CDR3 sequence (DNA): TGTGCCATCAGTGAGTCAGGCCAAGCTAACTATGGCTACACCTTC.

The CDR3: CASRRDGYSNQPQHF. As DNA, the CDR3 is TGTGCCAGCAGACGGGACGGCTATAGCAATCAGCCCCAGCATTTT. The rearrangement joins TRBV6-5 to TRBJ1-5, with D tentatively TRBD1 (5 bases). V lost 6 bases, J lost 0 bases, and 12 bases lay in between. Germline V gene sequence: CDR1 MNHEY, CDR2 SVGAGI. The CDR3 loop spans 15 amino acids.

The chain couples TRBV5-1 to TRBJ1-2; D gene uncertain. The CDR3 contains 14 residues. Germline V CDR1 and CDR2: SGHRS, YFSETQ. The V and J ends lost 0 bases and 2 bases respectively, with 8 bases between them. CDR3 sequence: CASSLASQNYGYTF. The DNA for the CDR3 is TGCGCCAGCAGCTTGGCTTCACAAAACTATGGCTACACCTTC.

In DNA form, the CDR3 reads TGTGCCAGCAGTGACGGGACGAGGCACACCGGGGAGCTGTTTTTT. This encodes CASSDGTRHTGELFF. This chain uses TRBV6-4 with TRBJ2-2; TRBD1 or TRBD2 may be the D gene (5 bases each). CDR3 size: 15 residues. Germline CDR1 is MRHNA and CDR2 is SNTAGT. The V gene lost 2 bases and the J gene lost 3 bases, with 10 bases spanning the gap.

The chain carries TRBV5-4 and TRBJ1-1, with D possibly matching TRBD1 (5 bases). V was shortened by 1 base and J by 4 bases, with 8 bases between the two germline ends. This CDR3 is built from 13 residues. Germline V gene lookup returns CDR1 SGHNT and CDR2 YYREEE (reference sequence). CDR3 nucleotide sequence: TGTGCCAGCAGCTTGCCGGGGGGCACTGAAGCTTTCTTT. Its translation is CASSLPGGTEAFF.

This clone was detected only once. The rearrangement uses TRBV29-1 and TRBJ2-3; D is uncertain. Germline assignment: CDR1 SQVTM and CDR2 ANQGSEA. This CDR3 has 16 residues. Trimming stripped 3 bases from V and 3 bases from J, with 19 bases between. CDR3 in DNA: TGCAGCGTTGACCGTTGGCTTTGGCAGCTGACAGATACGCAGTATTTT. Protein sequence: CSVDRWLWQLTDTQYF.

This sequence joins TRBV15 and TRBJ2-7; D unresolved. CDR3 length: 14 residues. V was shortened by 1 base and J by 2 bases, with 9 bases between the two germline ends. CDR1 is LNHNV and CDR2 is YYDKDF in the germline V gene (reference sequence). The CDR3 region has the DNA TGTGCCACCAGCAGAGGCGGCAGAACCTACGAGCAGTACTTC. Amino acids: CATSRGGRTYEQYF.

This rearrangement joins TRBV29-1 to TRBJ1-4; no reliable D call. Germline loops: CDR1 SQVTM, CDR2 ANQGSEA. The CDR3 consists of 13 residues. V was shortened by 1 base and J by 4 bases, with 7 bases between the two germline ends. The chain's CDR3 is CSVEGTGNEKLFF. The DNA for the CDR3 is TGCAGCGTTGAAGGGACTGGTAATGAAAAACTGTTTTTT.

V gene TRBV7-6 combines with J gene TRBJ1-2; tentative D call: TRBD1 (6 bases). Germline V gene lookup returns CDR1 SGHVS and CDR2 FNYEAQ. The CDR3 is 14 amino acids. V was pared by 5 bases and J by 4 bases, with 14 bases between. This chain's CDR3 is CASSRGDNSYGYTF. CDR3 nucleotides: TGTGCCAGCAGCCGGGGGGACAATTCCTATGGCTACACCTTC.

This chain uses TRBV10-3 with TRBJ2-7; maybe TRBD1 (6 bases). Deletions cut 4 bases from V and 3 bases from J, with 10 bases between. Per the germline V gene, CDR1 is ENHRY and CDR2 is SYGVKD. This CDR3 comprises 13 residues. Here the CDR3 reads CAISVQGYYEQYF. The DNA of the CDR3 is TGTGCCATCAGTGTGCAGGGGTACTACGAGCAGTACTTC.

The V call is TRBV7-9, the J call TRBJ2-3, with D perhaps TRBD2 (5 bases). Germline CDR1 SEHNR, CDR2 FQNEAQ (reference sequence). The V end was cut by 4 bases, the J end by 0 bases, with 5 bases between. The CDR3 runs 13 residues. For the CDR3, the DNA is TGTGCCAGCAGCTGGACTAGCACAGATACGCAGTATTTT. Translated, it gives CASSWTSTDTQYF.

The genes are TRBV10-2 and TRBJ2-7; the D is unclear. Germline V gene data show CDR1 as WSHSY and CDR2 as SAAADI. Trimming pared 0 bases from V and 2 bases from J, leaving 8 bases between. The length of the CDR3 is 14 residues. CDR3 sequence reads: CASSESYRPYEQYF. The CDR3 region has the DNA TGCGCCAGCAGTGAGTCTTACAGACCCTACGAGCAGTACTTC.

This rearrangement joins TRBV16 to TRBJ2-7, with 8 bases lining up with TRBD2. This CDR3 has 19 residues. V was pared by 4 bases and J by 2 bases, with 19 bases of the junction left unmatched. Germline V lookup: CDR1 KGHSY, CDR2 FQNENV. CDR3 region: CASSLRMGWGLAGAYEQYF. CDR3 coding DNA: TGTGCCAGCAGCCTACGAATGGGTTGGGGGCTAGCGGGCGCCTACGAGCAGTACTTC. The variable domain in full, completed from reference TRBV16 and TRBJ2-7, reads GEEVAQTPKHLVRGEGQKAKLYCAPIKGHSYVFWYQQVLKNEFKFLISFQNENVFDETGMPKERFSAKCLPNSPCSLEIQATKLEDSAVYFCASSLRMGWGLAGAYEQYFGPGTRLTVT.

This clone was observed a few times. The chain couples TRBV18 to TRBJ1-4, with 10 nucleotides matching TRBD1. Germline V gene sequence: CDR1 KGHSH, CDR2 LQKENI. This CDR3 is 15 amino acids long. V dropped 2 bases and J dropped 5; count of bases not matched to a gene: 2. CDR3 DNA: TGTGCCAGCTCACCAGCGGACAGGGGGAATGAAAAACTGTTTTTT. It yields the protein CASSPADRGNEKLFF.

This chain joins TRBV5-8 and TRBJ1-5, with D perhaps TRBD1 (6 bases). In germline, CDR1 is SGHTS, CDR2 YDEGEE. The V end lost 1 base, the J end lost 0 bases, and 11 bases lay between the germline ends. CDR3 length: 16 residues. Here the CDR3 DNA reads TGTGCCAGCAGCTTGACTTTGGACAGTAGCAATCAGCCCCAGCATTTT. Its translation: CASSLTLDSSNQPQHF.